This T cell receptor (beta chain) was found in a study of cytomegalovirus exposure and HLA in healthy donors. Study overall: Clustering assigned 81% of the roughly 430 genotyped donors to the Caucasian-associated ancestry cluster.

Findings and caveats of the study: Among TCR beta chains, those listed as cytomegalovirus-associated numbered over 150. In a later analysis, compared with equally common non-associated chains, HLA-associated beta chains were more expanded.

With 5 bases clipped from V and 7 bases from J, the junction kept 11 bases outside the gene matches. CDR1 SGHTA and CDR2 FQGNSA come from the germline V gene. The CDR3 length is 14 residues. The PCR ran on 60 Vbeta and 13 Jbeta primers. As handled by the study authors: An analysis performed later counted 74 million or so unique TCR beta chains (roughly 11 million of them shared). TCRdb's copy holds only in-frame clones and misses some; the assay was immunoSEQ multiplex PCR. V, J and clone size reflect that table, while D and trimming were determined from the DNA. Here the sample table reports around 130,000 clones. Points on this clone: The target antigen is unknown.

The chain combines TRBV7-2 with TRBJ2-7; 7 nucleotides match TRBD1. The TCR was taken from a woman aged 35 to 49 in good health and CMV-seronegative. The sequencing sample was made of PBMCs. Here the CDR3 DNA reads TGTGCCAGCAGCCCCCGACAGGGCATAAGGGAGCAGTACTTC. Protein sequence: CASSPRQGIREQYF.